This TCR beta chain emerged from a study of cytomegalovirus exposure and HLA in healthy donors. V shed 0 bases and J 1 base; nucleotides not matched to a gene: 9. This CDR3 has 18 residues. Looked up from germline, CDR1 is MGHRA and CDR2 is YSYEKL. A multiplex PCR was run with 60 Vbeta primers and 13 Jbeta primers. The data were produced by immunoSEQ multiplex PCR, yet TCRdb's version contains in-frame clones alone and is incomplete. The table lists about 300,000 clones, about nine tenths of them singletons. The sample consisted of PBMCs. The sequence was obtained from a middle-aged man in good health and CMV-seropositive. The J gene is TRBJ2-5, the V gene TRBV4-1; TRBD2 matches 9 bases. CDR3 loop: CASSQDFRLAGFQETQYF. The CDR3 DNA is TGCGCCAGCAGCCAAGATTTTAGGCTAGCGGGATTCCAAGAGACCCAGTACTTC.